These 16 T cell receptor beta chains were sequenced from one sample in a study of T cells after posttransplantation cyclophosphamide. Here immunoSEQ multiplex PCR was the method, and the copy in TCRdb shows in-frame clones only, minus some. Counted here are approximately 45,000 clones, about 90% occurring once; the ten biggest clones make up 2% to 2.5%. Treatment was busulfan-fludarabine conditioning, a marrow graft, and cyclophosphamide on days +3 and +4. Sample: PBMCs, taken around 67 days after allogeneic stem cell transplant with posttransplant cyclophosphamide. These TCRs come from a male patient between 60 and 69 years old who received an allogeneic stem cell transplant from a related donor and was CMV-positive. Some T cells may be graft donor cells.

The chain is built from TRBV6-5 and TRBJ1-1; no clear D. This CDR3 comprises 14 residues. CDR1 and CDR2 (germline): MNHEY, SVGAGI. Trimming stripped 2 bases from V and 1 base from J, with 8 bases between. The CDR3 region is CASSYQAPNTEAFF. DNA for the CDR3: TGTGCCAGCAGTTACCAGGCCCCGAACACTGAAGCTTTCTTT.

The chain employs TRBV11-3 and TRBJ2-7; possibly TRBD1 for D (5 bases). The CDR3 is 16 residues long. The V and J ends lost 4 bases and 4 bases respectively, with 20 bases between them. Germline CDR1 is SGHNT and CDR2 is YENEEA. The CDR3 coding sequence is TGTGCCAGCAGCTCCCTCTATGGGGCTCATCGTTACGAGCAGTACGTC. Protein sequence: CASSSLYGAHRYEQYV.

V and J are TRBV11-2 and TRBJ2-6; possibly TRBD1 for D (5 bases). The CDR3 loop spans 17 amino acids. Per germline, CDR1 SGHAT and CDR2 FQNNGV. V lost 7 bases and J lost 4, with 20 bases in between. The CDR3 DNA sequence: TGTGCCAGCACCCCTCTCCTAGGGGTTTCAGGGGCCAACGTCCTGACTTTC. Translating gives CASTPLLGVSGANVLTF.

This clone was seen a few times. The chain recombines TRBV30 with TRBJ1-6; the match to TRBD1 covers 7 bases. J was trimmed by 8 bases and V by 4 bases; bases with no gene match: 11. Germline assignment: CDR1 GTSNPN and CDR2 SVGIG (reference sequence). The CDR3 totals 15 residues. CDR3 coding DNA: TGTGCCTGGAAACCTCCGGGACAGCCTTATTCACCCCTCCACTTT. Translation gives CAWKPPGQPYSPLHF.

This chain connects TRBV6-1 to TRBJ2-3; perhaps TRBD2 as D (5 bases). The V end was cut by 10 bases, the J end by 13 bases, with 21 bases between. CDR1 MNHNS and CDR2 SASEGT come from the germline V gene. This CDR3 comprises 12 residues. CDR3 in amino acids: CATNMKNAAEYF. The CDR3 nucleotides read TGTGCCACGAACATGAAGAACGCAGCGGAGTATTTT.

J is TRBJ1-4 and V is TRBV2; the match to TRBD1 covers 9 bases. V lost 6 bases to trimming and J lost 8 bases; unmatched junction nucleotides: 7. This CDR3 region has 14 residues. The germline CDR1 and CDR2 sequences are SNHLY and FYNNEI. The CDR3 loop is CASRRTGDLEKLFF. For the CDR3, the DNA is TGTGCCAGCAGAAGGACAGGGGACCTGGAAAAACTGTTTTTT.

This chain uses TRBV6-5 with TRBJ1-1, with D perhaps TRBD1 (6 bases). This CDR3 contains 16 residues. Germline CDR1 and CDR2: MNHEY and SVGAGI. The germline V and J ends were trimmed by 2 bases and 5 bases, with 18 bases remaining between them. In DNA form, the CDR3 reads TGTGCCAGCAGTTACGGGGGGGGCTTCGGTAGGACTGAAGCTTTCTTT. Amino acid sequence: CASSYGGGFGRTEAFF.

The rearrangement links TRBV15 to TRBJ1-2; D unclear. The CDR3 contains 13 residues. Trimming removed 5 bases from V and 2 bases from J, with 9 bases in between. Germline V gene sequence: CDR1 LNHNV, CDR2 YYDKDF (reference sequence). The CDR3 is CATSPSGNYGYTF. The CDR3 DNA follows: TGTGCCACCAGCCCCTCCGGGAACTATGGCTACACCTTC.

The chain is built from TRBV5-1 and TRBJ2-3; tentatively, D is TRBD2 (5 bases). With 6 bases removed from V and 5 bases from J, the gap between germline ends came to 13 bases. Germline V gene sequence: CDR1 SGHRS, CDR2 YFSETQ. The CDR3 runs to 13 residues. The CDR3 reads CASKPGAEDTQYF. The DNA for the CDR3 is TGCGCCAGCAAGCCTGGAGCGGAAGATACGCAGTATTTT.

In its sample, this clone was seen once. CDR3 DNA sequence: TGTGCCAGTAGTAGGGTAGCGGGGGCTAACAATGAGCAGTTCTTC. It translates to CASSRVAGANNEQFF. The chain couples TRBV19 to TRBJ2-1; 9 nucleotides align to TRBD2. CDR1 and CDR2 from the germline V gene are LNHDA and SQIVND (reference sequence). Unmatched junction bases numbered 6, after V lost 4 bases and J lost 5 bases. This CDR3 is built from 15 residues. The full variable domain, its missing parts supplied by reference TRBV19 and TRBJ2-1, is DGGITQSPKYLFRKEGQNVTLSCEQNLNHDAMYWYRQDPGQGLRLIYYSQIVNDFQKGDIAEGYSVSREKKESFPLTVTSAQKNPTAFYLCASSRVAGANNEQFFGPGTRLTVL.

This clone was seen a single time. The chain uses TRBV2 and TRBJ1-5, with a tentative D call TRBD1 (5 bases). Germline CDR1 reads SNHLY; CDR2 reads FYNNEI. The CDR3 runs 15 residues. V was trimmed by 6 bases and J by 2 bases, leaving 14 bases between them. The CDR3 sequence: CASSAGWKGNQPQHF. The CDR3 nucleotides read TGTGCCAGCAGCGCAGGGTGGAAAGGCAATCAGCCCCAGCATTTT. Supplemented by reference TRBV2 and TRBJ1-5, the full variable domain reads EPEVTQTPSHQVTQMGQEVILRCVPISNHLYFYWYRQILGQKVEFLVSFYNNEISEKSEIFDDQFSVERPDGSNFTLKIRSTKLEDSAMYFCASSAGWKGNQPQHFGDGTRLSIL.

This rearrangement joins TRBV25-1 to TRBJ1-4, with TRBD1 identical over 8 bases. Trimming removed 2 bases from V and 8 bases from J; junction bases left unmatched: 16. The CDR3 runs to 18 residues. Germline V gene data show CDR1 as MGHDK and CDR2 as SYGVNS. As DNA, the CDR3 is TGTGCCAGCAGTGAAGGGGACAGGTCTTTTAGATTGGAAGAAAAACTGTTTTTT. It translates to CASSEGDRSFRLEEKLFF.

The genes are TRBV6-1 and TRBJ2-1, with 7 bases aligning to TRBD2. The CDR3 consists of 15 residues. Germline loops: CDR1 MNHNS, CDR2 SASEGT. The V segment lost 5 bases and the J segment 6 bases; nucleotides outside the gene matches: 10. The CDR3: CASSPGTNTFNEQFF. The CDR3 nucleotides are TGTGCCAGCAGTCCCGGGACTAACACTTTCAATGAGCAGTTCTTC.

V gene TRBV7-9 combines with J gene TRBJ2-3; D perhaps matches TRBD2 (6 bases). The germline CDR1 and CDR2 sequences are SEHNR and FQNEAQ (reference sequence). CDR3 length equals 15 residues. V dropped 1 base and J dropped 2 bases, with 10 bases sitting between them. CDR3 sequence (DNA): TGTGCCAGCAGCTTAGGAGCGGGCCCCACAGATACGCAGTATTTT. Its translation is CASSLGAGPTDTQYF.

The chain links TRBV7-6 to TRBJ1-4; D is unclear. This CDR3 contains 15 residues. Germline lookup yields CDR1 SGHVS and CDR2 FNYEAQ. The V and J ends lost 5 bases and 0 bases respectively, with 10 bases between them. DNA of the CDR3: TGTGCCAGCAGCCCGACTGATGCAACTAATGAAAAACTGTTTTTT. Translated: CASSPTDATNEKLFF.

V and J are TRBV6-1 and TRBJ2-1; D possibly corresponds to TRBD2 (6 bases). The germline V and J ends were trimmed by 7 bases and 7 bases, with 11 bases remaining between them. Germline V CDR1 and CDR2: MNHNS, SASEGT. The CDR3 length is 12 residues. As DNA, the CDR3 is TGTGCCAGCACCCTAGGGAGGAATGAGCAGTTCTTC. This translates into CASTLGRNEQFF.